This T cell receptor beta chain was profiled in a study of sequential checkpoint blockade in melanoma. Background on the study: Each arm's sequence ended with maintenance nivolumab. About 89 pretreatment tumor DNA samples were TCRβ immunosequenced. Study observations and caveats: T-cell fraction and clonality followed PD-L1 and CD8+ counts, not mutational load.

The ends were cut back, 6 bases at V and 5 bases at J, with 14 bases in the middle. This CDR3 has 13 residues. Per germline, CDR1 LNHDA and CDR2 SQIVND (reference sequence). A word on this clone: What it recognizes is unknown.

Treatment of the sample: randomized to nivolumab then ipilimumab (arm A) or the reverse (arm B). None of the patients previously received DNA-damaging chemotherapy. Here immunoSEQ multiplex PCR was the method, and the copy in TCRdb shows in-frame clones only, minus some. Counted here are about 13,000 clones, 27% occurring once; the ten biggest clones make up roughly 15%. This rearrangement joins TRBV19 to TRBJ2-7; D may match TRBD1 or TRBD2 (5 bases each). This TCR was sampled from a human donor with melanoma. The material was tumor tissue (inferred from file names), obtained from a patient given nivolumab and ipilimumab in sequence. The CDR3 is CASREAGLDEQYF. In DNA form, the CDR3 reads TGTGCCAGTAGGGAGGCAGGGTTGGACGAGCAGTACTTC.